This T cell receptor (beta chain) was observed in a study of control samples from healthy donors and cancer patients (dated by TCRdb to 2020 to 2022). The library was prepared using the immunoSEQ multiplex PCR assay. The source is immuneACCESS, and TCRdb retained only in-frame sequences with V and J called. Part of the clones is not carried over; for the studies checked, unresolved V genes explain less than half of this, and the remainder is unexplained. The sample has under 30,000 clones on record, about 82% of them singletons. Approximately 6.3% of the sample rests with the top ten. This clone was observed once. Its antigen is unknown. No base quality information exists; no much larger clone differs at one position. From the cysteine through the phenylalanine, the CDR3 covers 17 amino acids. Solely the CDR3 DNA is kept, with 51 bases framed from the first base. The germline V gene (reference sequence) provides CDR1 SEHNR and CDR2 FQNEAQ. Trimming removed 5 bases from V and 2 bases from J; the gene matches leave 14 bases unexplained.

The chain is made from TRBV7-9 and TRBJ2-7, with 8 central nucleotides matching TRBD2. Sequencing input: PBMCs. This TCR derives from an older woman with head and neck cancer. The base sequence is TGTGCCAGCAGCCGACACCCGGTCGGGCGGGAGGCCTACGAGCAGTACTTC. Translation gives CASSRHPVGREAYEQYF.